This T cell receptor beta chain was sequenced during a study of blood T cell repertoires in COVID-19. As for the study in general: Acute-phase and convalescent COVID-19 samples originated in the United States, Italy and Spain. PBMCs, B-cell-depleted T cells, or T cells were the source of the cDNA or gDNA that made up the material.

Here immunoSEQ multiplex PCR was the method, and the copy in TCRdb shows in-frame clones only, minus some. Among over 85,000 clones listed, roughly 87% were seen once. The CDR3 totals 15 residues. V shed 6 bases and J 0 bases; nucleotides not matched to a gene: 5. The germline V gene has CDR1 GTSNPN and CDR2 SVGIG (reference sequence). The sequence derives from a male donor with acute or convalescent COVID-19. What was sequenced was peripheral blood. The chain has TRBV30 and TRBJ1-6; 7 nucleotides match TRBD1. CDR3 loop: CACPTGSSYNSPLHF. The CDR3 nucleotides read TGTGCCTGCCCGACAGGGAGCTCCTATAATTCACCCCTCCACTTT.